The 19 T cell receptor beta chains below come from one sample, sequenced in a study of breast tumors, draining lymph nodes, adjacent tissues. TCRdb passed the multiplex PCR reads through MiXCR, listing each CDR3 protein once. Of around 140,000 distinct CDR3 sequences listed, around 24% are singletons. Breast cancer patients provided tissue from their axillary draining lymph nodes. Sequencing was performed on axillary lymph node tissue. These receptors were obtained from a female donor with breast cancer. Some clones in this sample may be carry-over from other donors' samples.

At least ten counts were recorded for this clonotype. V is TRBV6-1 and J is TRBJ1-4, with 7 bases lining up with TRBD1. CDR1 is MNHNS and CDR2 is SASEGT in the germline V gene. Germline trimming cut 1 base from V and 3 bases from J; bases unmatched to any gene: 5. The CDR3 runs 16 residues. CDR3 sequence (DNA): TGTGCCAGCAGTGAAGGGCAGGGGGTATCTAATGAAAAACTGTTTTTT. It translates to CASSEGQGVSNEKLFF.

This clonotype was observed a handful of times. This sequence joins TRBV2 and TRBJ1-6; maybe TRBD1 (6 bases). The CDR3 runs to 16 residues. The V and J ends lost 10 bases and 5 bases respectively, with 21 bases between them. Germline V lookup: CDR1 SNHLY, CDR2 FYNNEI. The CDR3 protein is CATQIRGGRDNSPLHF. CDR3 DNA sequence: TGTGCCACGCAGATACGAGGGGGTAGGGATAATTCACCCCTCCACTTT.

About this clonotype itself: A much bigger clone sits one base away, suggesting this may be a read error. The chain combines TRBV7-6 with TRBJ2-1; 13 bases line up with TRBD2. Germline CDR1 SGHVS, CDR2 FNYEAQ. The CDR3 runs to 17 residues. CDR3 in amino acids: CASSLEMGLAGLNGQFF. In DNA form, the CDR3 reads TGTGCCAGCAGCTTAGAAATGGGACTAGCGGGACTCAATGGGCAGTTCTTC.

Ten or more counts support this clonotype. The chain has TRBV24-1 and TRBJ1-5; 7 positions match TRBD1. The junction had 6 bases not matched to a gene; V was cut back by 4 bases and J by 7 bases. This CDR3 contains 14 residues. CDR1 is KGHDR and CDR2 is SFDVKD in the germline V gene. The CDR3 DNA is TGTGCCACCAGTGAAAAGACAGGGTACCAGCCCCAGCATTTT. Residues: CATSEKTGYQPQHF.

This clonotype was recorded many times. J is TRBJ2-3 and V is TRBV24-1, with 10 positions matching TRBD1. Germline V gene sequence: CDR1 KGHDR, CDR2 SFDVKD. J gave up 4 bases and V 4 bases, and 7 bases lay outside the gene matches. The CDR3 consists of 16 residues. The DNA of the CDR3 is TGTGCCACCAGTGACATGGGGACAGGGGAATCAGATACGCAGTATTTT. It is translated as CATSDMGTGESDTQYF.

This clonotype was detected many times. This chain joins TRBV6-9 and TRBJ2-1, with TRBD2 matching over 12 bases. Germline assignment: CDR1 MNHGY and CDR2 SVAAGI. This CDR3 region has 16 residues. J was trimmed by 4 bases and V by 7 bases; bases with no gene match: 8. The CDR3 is CASIFIGTSGYNEQFF. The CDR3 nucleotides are TGTGCCAGCATCTTTATTGGGACTAGCGGGTACAATGAGCAGTTCTTC.

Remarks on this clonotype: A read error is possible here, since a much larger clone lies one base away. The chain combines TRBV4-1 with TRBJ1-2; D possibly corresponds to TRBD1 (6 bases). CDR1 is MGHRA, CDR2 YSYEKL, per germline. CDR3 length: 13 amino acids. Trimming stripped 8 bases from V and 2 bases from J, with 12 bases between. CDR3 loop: CASGGRANYGYTF. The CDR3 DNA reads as TGCGCCAGCGGGGGCAGGGCGAACTATGGCTACACCTTC.

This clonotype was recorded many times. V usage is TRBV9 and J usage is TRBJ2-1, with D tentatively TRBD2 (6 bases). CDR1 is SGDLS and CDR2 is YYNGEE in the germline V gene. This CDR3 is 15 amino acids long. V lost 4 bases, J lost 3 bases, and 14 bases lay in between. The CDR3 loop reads CASSTTSLNYNEQFF. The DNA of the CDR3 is TGTGCCAGCAGCACCACTAGCCTGAACTACAATGAGCAGTTCTTC.

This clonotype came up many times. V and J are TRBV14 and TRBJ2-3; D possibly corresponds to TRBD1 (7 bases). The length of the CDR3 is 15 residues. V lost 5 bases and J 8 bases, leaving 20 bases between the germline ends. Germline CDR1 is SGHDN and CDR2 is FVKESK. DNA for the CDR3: TGTGCCAGCAGCGCGAGACAGGGAGGATTAGGTACGCAGTATTTT. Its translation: CASSARQGGLGTQYF.

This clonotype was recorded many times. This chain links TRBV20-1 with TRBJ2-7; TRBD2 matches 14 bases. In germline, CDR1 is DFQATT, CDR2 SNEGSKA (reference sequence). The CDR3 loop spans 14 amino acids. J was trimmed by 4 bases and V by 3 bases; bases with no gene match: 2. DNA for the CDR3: TGCAGTGCTAGTCGACTAGCGGGAGGGTACGAGCAGTACTTC. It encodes CSASRLAGGYEQYF.

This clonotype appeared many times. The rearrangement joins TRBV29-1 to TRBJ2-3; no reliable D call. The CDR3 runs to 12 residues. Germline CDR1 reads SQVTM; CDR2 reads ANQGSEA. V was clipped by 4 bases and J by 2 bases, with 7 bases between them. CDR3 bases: TGCAGCGTTGGTAGGTCCACAGATACGCAGTATTTT. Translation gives CSVGRSTDTQYF.

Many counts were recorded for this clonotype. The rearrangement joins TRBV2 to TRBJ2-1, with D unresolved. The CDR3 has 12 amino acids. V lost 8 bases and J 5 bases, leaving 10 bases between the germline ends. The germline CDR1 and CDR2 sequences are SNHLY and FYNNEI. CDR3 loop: CASGLLNNEQFF. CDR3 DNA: TGTGCCAGCGGCCTCTTAAACAATGAGCAGTTCTTC.

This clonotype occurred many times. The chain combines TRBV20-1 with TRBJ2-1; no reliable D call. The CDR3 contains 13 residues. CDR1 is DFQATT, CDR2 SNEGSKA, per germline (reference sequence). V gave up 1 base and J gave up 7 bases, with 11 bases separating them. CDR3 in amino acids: CSARGPPVNEQFF. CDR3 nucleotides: TGCAGTGCTAGAGGCCCTCCTGTTAATGAGCAGTTCTTC.

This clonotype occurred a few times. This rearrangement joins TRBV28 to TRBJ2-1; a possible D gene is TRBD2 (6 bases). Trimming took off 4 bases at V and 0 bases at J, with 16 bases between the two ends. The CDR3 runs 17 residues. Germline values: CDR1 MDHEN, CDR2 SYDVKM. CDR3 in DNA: TGTGCCAGCAGTTCTCCTGGCGCGGGGCGCTCCTACAATGAGCAGTTCTTC. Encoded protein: CASSSPGAGRSYNEQFF.

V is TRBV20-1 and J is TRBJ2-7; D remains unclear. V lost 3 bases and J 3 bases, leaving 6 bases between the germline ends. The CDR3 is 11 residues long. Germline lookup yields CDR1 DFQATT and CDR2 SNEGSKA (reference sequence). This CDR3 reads CSASGVYEQYF. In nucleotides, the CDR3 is TGCAGTGCTAGTGGTGTCTACGAGCAGTACTTC.

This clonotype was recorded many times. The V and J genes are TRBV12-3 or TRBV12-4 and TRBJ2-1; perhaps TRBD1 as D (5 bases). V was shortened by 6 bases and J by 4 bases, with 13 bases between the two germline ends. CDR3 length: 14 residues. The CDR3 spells CASSSTQGYNEQFF. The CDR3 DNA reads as TGTGCCAGCAGCAGTACTCAGGGATACAATGAGCAGTTCTTC.

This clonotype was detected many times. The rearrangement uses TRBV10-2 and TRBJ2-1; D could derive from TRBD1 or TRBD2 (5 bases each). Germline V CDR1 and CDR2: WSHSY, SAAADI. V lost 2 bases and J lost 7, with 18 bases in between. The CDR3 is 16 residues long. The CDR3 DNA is TGCGCCAGCAGTGAGACCGGCTTTGGGTGGGGGAATGAGCAGTTCTTC. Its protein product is CASSETGFGWGNEQFF.

The CDR3 region has the DNA TGTGCCAGCAGCCGGGCCACCGGGGAGCTGTTTTTT. Translation: CASSRATGELFF. The chain joins TRBV6-5 to TRBJ2-2; D not resolved. Germline V CDR1 and CDR2: MNHEY, SVGAGI. V lost 6 bases and J 4 bases, leaving 6 bases between the germline ends. The CDR3 runs to 12 residues.

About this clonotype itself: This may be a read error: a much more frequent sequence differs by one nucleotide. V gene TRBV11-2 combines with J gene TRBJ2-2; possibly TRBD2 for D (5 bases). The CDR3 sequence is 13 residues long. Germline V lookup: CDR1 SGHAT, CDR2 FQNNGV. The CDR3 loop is CASNRRNTGELLF. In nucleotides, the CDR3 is TGTGCCAGCAACCGTAGGAACACCGGGGAGCTGCTTTTT. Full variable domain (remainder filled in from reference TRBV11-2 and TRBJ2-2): EAGVAQSPRYKIIEKRQSVAFWCNPISGHATLYWYQQILGQGPKLLIQFQNNGVVDDSQLPKDRFSAERLKGVDSTLKIQPAKLEDSAVYLCASNRRNTGELLFGEGSRLTVL.